This TCR beta chain was recorded in a study of radiotherapy plus CTLA-4 blockade in lung cancer (dated by TCRdb to 2016 to 2019). For context, the study as a whole: Among enrolled patients, about 17% had an objective response and 25% to 40% reached disease control.

Results the study describes overall, beyond this receptor: The strongest predictors of response were reported to be early dynamic shifts in blood T cell clones along with a rise in serum interferon-beta following radiation. After treatment with radiotherapy and ipilimumab, TCR clones that originated in tumors expanded in peripheral blood.

The study evaluated CTLA-4 blockade (ipilimumab) given together with focal radiation therapy in patients who had chemo-refractory metastatic non-small-cell lung cancer. The library was generated by the immunoSEQ multiplex PCR assay. The table comes from immuneACCESS by way of TCRdb, which keeps in-frame sequences with V and J called. Part of the clones is missing from these tables; in studies checked, under half for an unresolved V gene and the rest for unknown reasons. The sample table holds about 30,000 clones, of which 79% were seen once. The leading ten clones occupy 15% to 20% of the sample. About this clone itself: Its antigen specificity is not known. Base qualities were left out, and no much larger clone turns up one base away. The same CDR3 can be traced to other DNA sequences in this sample.

The germline V gene (reference sequence) specifies MNHEY as CDR1 and SMNVEV as CDR2. Trimmed from V: 4 bases; trimmed from J: 1 base; junction bases lacking a gene match: 3. From the cysteine through the phenylalanine, the CDR3 covers 14 amino acids. Of all the DNA, just the CDR3 is kept, 42 bases in frame from base 1. This clonotype originated in a human donor with non-small cell lung cancer that progressed on radiotherapy plus ipilimumab. The V and J segments used are TRBV27 and TRBJ1-1; TRBD1 aligns with 7 central bases. The specimen comprised peripheral blood, sampled from a patient treated with radiotherapy plus ipilimumab. CDR3 region: CASSSRDRNTEAFF. The DNA sequence reads TGTGCCAGCAGTTCCAGGGACAGGAACACTGAAGCTTTCTTT.